This TCR beta chain comes out of a study of blood T cell repertoires in COVID-19. Background on the study: COVID-19 samples, acute and convalescent, were from the United States, Italy and Spain. T cells, B-cell-depleted T cells, or PBMCs provided the cDNA or gDNA that served as material.

This CDR3 is built from 15 residues. Germline V CDR1 and CDR2: WSHSY, SAAADI. With 2 bases removed from V and 7 bases from J, the gap between germline ends came to 15 bases. Original handling: Estimation of nucleated cell counts was performed using reference gene primer amplification. Profiling relied on immunoSEQ multiplex PCR, and the TCRdb table lists in-frame clones only, not all of them. V and J calls and clone size come straight from that table; D and trimming were deduced from the DNA. The sample contains tens of thousands of clones, about nine tenths of which appear only once. Sequencing was done on a sample of peripheral blood. The V and J genes are TRBV10-2 and TRBJ2-1, with D possibly matching TRBD2 (7 bases). This receptor was taken from a human donor in a cohort sampled during active COVID-19. The CDR3 DNA sequence: TGCGCCAGCAGTGAGGCTGCGGGGGCCCTGAATGAGCAGTTCTTC. As protein: CASSEAAGALNEQFF.